In this sample, the clone carrying this TCR beta chain turned up many times. Its antigen is not identified. The data were obtained in a study of T cells in Graves' hyperthyroidism and ophthalmopathy. Trimming stripped 4 bases from V and 3 bases from J, with 13 bases between. The CDR3 covers 15 residues. Germline V CDR1 and CDR2: SGHKS, YYEKEE (reference sequence). General study results and limits: The model forecast ophthalmopathy, anticipating it by a median about 6.5 months before onset.

TCR beta CDR3 regions were amplified from RNA. A first-round RT-PCR of the TCR CDR3 used the HTBI primer set. TCRdb processed the multiplex PCR reads anew with MiXCR; each CDR3 protein has one entry. The sample has about 300,000 distinct CDR3 sequences, roughly 17% seen once. Those patients with uncontrolled infection, other autoimmune disease, pregnancy or lactation were excluded. Sequencing was done on a sample of blood. The chain carries TRBV5-5 and TRBJ2-2; no reliable D call. The receptor was derived from a man aged 25-45 years with Graves' hyperthyroidism. This CDR3 reads CASSPQVSDTGELFF. CDR3 sequence (DNA): TGTGCCAGCAGCCCCCAGGTCTCGGACACCGGGGAGCTGTTTTTT.